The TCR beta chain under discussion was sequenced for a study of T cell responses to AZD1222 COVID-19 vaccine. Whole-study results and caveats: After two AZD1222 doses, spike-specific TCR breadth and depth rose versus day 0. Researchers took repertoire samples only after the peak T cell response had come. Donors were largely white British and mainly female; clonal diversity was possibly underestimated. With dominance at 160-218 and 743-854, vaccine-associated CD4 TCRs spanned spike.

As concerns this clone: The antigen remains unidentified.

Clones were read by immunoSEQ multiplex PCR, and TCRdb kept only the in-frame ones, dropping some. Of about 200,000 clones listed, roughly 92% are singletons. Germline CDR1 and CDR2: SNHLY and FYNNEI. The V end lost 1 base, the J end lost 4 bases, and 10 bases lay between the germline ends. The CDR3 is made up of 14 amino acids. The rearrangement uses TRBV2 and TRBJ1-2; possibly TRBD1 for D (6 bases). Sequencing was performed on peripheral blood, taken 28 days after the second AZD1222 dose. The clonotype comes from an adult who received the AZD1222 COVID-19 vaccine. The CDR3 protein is CASSEGTAIYGYTF. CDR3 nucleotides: TGTGCCAGCAGTGAAGGGACAGCAATCTATGGCTACACCTTC.